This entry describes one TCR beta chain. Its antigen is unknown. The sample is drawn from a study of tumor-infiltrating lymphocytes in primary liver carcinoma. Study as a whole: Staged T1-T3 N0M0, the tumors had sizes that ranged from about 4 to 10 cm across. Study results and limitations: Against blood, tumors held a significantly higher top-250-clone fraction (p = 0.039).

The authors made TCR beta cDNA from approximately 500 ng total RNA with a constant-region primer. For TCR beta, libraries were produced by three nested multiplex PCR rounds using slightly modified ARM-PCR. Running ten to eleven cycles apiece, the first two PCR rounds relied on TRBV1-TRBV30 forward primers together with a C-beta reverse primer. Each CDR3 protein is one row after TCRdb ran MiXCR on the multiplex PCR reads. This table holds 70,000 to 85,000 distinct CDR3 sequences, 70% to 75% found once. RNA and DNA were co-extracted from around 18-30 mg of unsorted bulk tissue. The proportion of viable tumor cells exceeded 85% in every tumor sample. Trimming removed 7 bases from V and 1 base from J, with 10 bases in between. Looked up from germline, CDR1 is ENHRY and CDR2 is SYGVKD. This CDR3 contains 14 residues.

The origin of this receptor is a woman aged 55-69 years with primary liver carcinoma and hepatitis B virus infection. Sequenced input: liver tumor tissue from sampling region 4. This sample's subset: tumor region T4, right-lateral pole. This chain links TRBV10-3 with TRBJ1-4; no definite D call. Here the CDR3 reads CAIKERGTNEKLFF. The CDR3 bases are TGTGCCATCAAAGAGCGGGGAACTAATGAAAAACTGTTTTTT.